This T cell receptor beta chain was retrieved from a study of post-analysis software for immune sequencing data. About this clonotype itself: Its antigen is still unknown.

CDR3 length: 14 residues. From germline, CDR1 is SGHTA and CDR2 FQGTGA. After removal of 4 bases from V and 4 bases from J, the junction contained 6 bases not matched to a gene. Prepared TCR beta cDNA libraries contained unique molecular identifiers. One entry per CDR3 protein, called by TCRdb with MiXCR from the PCR reads. The sample carries some 690,000 distinct CDR3 sequences, 59% recorded once. Regarding the study as a whole: Controls showed lower frequencies than patients for roughly 5 TRBV segments, and TRBV5-6, TRBV5-1 and TRBV20-1 were among these.

The chain has TRBV7-3 and TRBJ1-1, with 7 bases aligning to TRBD1. The clonotype comes from a girl aged 2 to 10 with multiple sclerosis. What was sequenced was blood. CDR3 DNA sequence: TGTGCCAGCAGCTCTACAGGGGTTTCCACTGAAGCTTTCTTT. It yields the protein CASSSTGVSTEAFF.